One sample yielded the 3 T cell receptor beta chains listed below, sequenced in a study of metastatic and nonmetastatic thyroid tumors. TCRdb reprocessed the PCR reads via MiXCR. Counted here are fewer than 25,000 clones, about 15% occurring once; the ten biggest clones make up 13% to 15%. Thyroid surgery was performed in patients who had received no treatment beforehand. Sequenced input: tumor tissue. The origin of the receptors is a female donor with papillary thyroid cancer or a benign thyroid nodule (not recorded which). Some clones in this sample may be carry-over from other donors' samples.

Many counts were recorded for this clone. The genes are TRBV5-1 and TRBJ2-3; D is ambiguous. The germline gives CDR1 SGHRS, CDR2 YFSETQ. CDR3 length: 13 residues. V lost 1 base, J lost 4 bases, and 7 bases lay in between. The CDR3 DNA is TGCGCCAGCAGCTTGAGTAGTGCAGATACGCAGTATTTT. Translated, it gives CASSLSSADTQYF. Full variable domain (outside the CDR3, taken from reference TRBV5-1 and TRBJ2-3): KAGVTQTPRYLIKTRGQQVTLSCSPISGHRSVSWYQQTPGQGLQFLFEYFSETQRNKGNFPGRFSGRQFSNSRSEMNVSTLELGDSALYLCASSLSSADTQYFGPGTRLTVL.

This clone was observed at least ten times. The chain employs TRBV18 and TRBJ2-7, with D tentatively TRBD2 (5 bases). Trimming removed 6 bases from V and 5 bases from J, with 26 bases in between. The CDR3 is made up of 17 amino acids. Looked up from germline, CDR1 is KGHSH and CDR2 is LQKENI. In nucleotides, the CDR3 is TGTGCCAGCTCCCTAATGCGAGGGAGCGGCATTGGGGACGAGCAGTACTTC. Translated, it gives CASSLMRGSGIGDEQYF. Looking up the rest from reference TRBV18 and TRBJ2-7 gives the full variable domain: NAGVMQNPRHLVRRRGQEARLRCSPMKGHSHVYWYRQLPEEGLKFMVYLQKENIIDESGMPKERFSAEFPKEGPSILRIQQVVRGDSAAYFCASSLMRGSGIGDEQYFGPGTRLTVT.

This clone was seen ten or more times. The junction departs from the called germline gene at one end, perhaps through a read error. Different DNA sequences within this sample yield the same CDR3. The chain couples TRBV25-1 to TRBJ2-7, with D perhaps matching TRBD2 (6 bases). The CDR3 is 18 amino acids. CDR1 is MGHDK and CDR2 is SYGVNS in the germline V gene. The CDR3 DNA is TGTGCCAGCAGTGACGAGACTAGATCCGCGGGCGTTACCTATGAGCAGTACTTC. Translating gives CASSDETRSAGVTYEQYF.